This passage covers 5 T cell receptor beta chains from one sample sequenced in a study of OX40 agonist ivuxolimab in advanced cancers. The method was immunoSEQ multiplex PCR; TCRdb's version includes in-frame clones alone and lacks a portion of them. The data show tens of thousands of clones, roughly nine tenths seen once. Here the sequenced sample was CD4+ or CD8+ T cells sorted from blood, taken in a trial of the OX40 agonist ivuxolimab. The receptor source for this set is an adult with an advanced solid tumor such as melanoma, head and neck, liver or kidney cancer.

The chain uses TRBV30 and TRBJ1-5; tentative D call: TRBD1 (5 bases). Per the germline V gene, CDR1 is GTSNPN and CDR2 is SVGIG (reference sequence). Trimming took 5 bases from V and 4 from J, leaving 21 bases between them. The CDR3 covers 16 residues. The CDR3 loop reads CAWSRFRGPTNQPQHF. CDR3 nucleotide sequence: TGTGCCTGGTCTCGGTTTAGGGGTCCCACTAATCAGCCCCAGCATTTT.

CDR3 residues: CASSSAWEQFF. The CDR3, as DNA: TGTGCCAGCAGTTCGGCGTGGGAGCAGTTCTTC. The chain employs TRBV28 and TRBJ2-1; no definite D call. This CDR3 has 11 amino acids. V lost 4 bases and J 10 bases, leaving 8 bases between the germline ends. The germline V gene has CDR1 MDHEN and CDR2 SYDVKM.

The chain couples TRBV11-1 to TRBJ1-1; possible D gene TRBD1, 6 bases. The CDR3 loop spans 15 amino acids. Trimming shortened V by 5 bases and J by 0 bases, and 13 bases separated the two germline ends. Germline V gives CDR1 SGHAT, CDR2 FQDESV (reference sequence). CDR3: CASSLDRPLNTEAFF. As DNA, the CDR3 is TGTGCCAGCAGCCTTGACAGGCCTTTGAACACTGAAGCTTTCTTT.

The chain has TRBV25-1 and TRBJ2-2; D unresolved. The CDR3 has 13 amino acids. Trimming stripped 2 bases from V and 6 bases from J, with 7 bases between. Germline V CDR1 and CDR2: MGHDK, SYGVNS. The CDR3 is CASSELGPGELFF. CDR3 nucleotides: TGTGCCAGCAGTGAACTAGGGCCCGGGGAGCTGTTTTTT. Combining the CDR3 with reference TRBV25-1 and TRBJ2-2 gives the whole variable domain EADIYQTPRYLVIGTGKKITLECSQTMGHDKMYWYQQDPGMELHLIHYSYGVNSTEKGDLSSESTVSRIRTEHFPLTLESARPSHTSQYLCASSELGPGELFFGEGSRLTVL.

This chain uses TRBV11-3 with TRBJ2-7; D possibly matches TRBD1 or TRBD2 (6 bases each). CDR1 SGHNT and CDR2 YENEEA come from the germline V gene. The CDR3 runs to 14 residues. V was clipped by 5 bases and J by 5 bases, with 16 bases between them. This chain's CDR3 is CASSPRLGGHEQYF. CDR3 DNA sequence: TGTGCCAGCAGCCCCCGCCTCGGGGGCCACGAGCAGTACTTC.